This TCR beta chain was captured by sequencing in a study of immune cell composition in non-small cell lung cancer. The protocol was immunoSEQ multiplex PCR, while the TCRdb copy is restricted to in-frame clones and leaves out a portion. The sample lists about 7,500 clones, about 64% occurring once. The specimen sequenced was lung tumor tissue. This sequence originates from a human donor with non-small cell lung cancer.

The CDR3 coding sequence is TGTGCCAGCAGCTTGAACAGGGGCTACGAGCAGTACTTC. Amino acids: CASSLNRGYEQYF. This sequence joins TRBV5-6 and TRBJ2-7; 7 nucleotides align to TRBD1. V was pared by 1 base and J by 3 bases, with 1 base of the junction left unmatched. The CDR3 totals 13 residues. Germline V gene data show CDR1 as SGHDT and CDR2 as YYEEEE.